The source of this TCR beta chain is a study of regulatory T cells in long-lasting Graves disease (dated by TCRdb to the early 2020s). At the level of the whole study: In the newly diagnosed Graves' disease group, patients had been taking antithyroid drugs for less than 3 months. Persistent Graves' disease patients were compared with newly diagnosed Graves' disease patients by peripheral blood TCR sequencing and RNA sequencing. The study was registered as a clinical trial and conducted in China. A total of around 35 samples underwent TCR sequencing, from some 13 patients with persistent Graves' disease and some 20 patients with newly diagnosed Graves' disease.

This clonotype appeared many times. Its antigen specificity is not known. Base qualities are not recorded, but no much larger clone differs from it by a single base. Libraries were made using multiplex PCR. Data came from an Illumina HiSeq 4000. CDR3 regions were amplified by Arm-PCR with iRepertoire HTBI primers to construct TCR beta libraries. Before sequencing, the PCR products went through gel purification. From the authors' description of their analysis: A total of fewer than 70 TRBV and 14 TRBJ segments were identified across samples and were used for gene usage analysis of CDR3 amino acid clonotypes. COPE and FqMerger were used to merge the filtered high-quality paired reads into contigs. BLAST was used to align contigs to IMGT TRBV, TRBD and TRBJ reference genes, with CDR3 defined following IMGT. Any clonotype with a frequency above 0.1% was counted as a highly expanded clone. Shannon entropy was used to measure repertoire diversity, and the Gini coefficient was used to measure V-J evenness. A clonotype found in more than one individual was treated as public. TCRdb reprocessed the public reads (quality trimming at Q25 with fastp, clone calling with MiXCR) and kept in-frame beta chains. Each CDR3 protein gets just one entry, which takes the most common genes and DNA from the rows behind it. TCRdb's processing, not the authors', yielded these V and J calls. This sample has about 440,000 distinct CDR3 sequences in its table, and 16% of those were observed once. Around 10% of the sample belongs to the ten largest clones.

The time point label on this specimen signifies: newly diagnosed GD, antithyroid drugs for less than 3 months. For both TCR sequencing and RNA sequencing, RNA was extracted from PBMCs in TRIzol. Graves' disease was diagnosed according to American Thyroid Association guidelines. The patients came from an endocrinology department in Xi'an, China. Each patient gave roughly 8.4 milliliters of peripheral blood, collected in an EDTA anticoagulant tube. PBMCs were isolated by Ficoll Paque Plus density gradient separation without further T cell sorting. An Agilent 2100 Bioanalyzer and agarose gel were used to assess RNA quality, and a NanoDrop 2000 was used to measure RNA concentration. General study outcomes and caveats: Peripheral blood alone was examined, since thyroid tissue, which constituted the primary lesion, could not be accessed. Lower TCR Shannon entropy and fewer highly expanded clones were observed in persistent Graves' disease patients than in newly diagnosed patients, which suggested clonal expansion. The authors noted that the small sample size was a limitation that may lower accuracy. TRBV28, TRBJ1-2 and TRBJ2-5 were preferentially used in persistent disease, while TRBV20-1 and TRBJ2-1 were favored in newly diagnosed disease. Sequencing and analysis were restricted to the TCR beta chain. Persistent patients shared more public clonotypes among themselves (around 2,500) than newly diagnosed patients did (roughly 910).

The CDR3 covers 15 residues, taking in both the cysteine and the phenylalanine. Of the read, only the CDR3 DNA is kept; its 45 bases are in frame from base 1. Trimming removed 2 bases from V and 7 bases from J; the gene matches leave 6 bases unexplained. Sequences SNHLY (CDR1) and FYNNEI (CDR2) are obtained from the germline V gene. The data also belong to a second study, concerning T cells in Graves' hyperthyroidism and ophthalmopathy. Per that second paper: A patient counted as having stable Graves' hyperthyroidism if no progression to ophthalmopathy occurred over 18 months of follow-up. Hyperthyroidism patients were aged 18 to 65 years and newly diagnosed, with disease duration of less than 2 months. Patients with uncontrolled infections, other autoimmune diseases, pregnancy or lactation were excluded. Diagnoses were established on the basis of clinical symptoms, serum thyroxine and TRAb, thyroid ultrasound, and orbital computed tomography. The TCR CDR3 was subjected to a first round of RT-PCR using the HTBI primer set and the Qiagen OneStep RT-PCR kit. Most expanded thyroid clonotypes (frequency above 0.001) were also found in blood, which suggests that blood repertoires may mirror thyroid immune responses. A model built on a 13 V-J signature distinguished ophthalmopathy from stable hyperthyroidism, reaching approximately 89% sensitivity and around 81% specificity in cross-validation and 80%/75% in testing. During validation, the model predicted progression to ophthalmopathy a median of around 7 months ahead of onset, with around 71% sensitivity and 72.22% specificity. To identify TCR V-J signatures that set the groups apart, the researchers used a discovery cohort of 100 patients, made up of fewer than 50 with Graves' ophthalmopathy and some 56 with stable Graves' hyperthyroidism. Prospective prediction of ophthalmopathy was tested in an independent validation cohort of 18 to 20 hyperthyroidism patients and around 16 patients who later progressed to ophthalmopathy. The 75 to 100 discovery patients were divided at random into training and test sets in a 7:3 ratio. The study also compared thyroid tissue and blood T-cell repertoires from a handful of Graves' hyperthyroidism patients. Following sampling, methimazole starting at 30 mg daily was given to hyperthyroidism patients, and high-dose intravenous methylprednisolone was given to ophthalmopathy patients. The libraries were constructed in a second round of multiplex PCR and then size-selected and purified. Sequencing of the libraries was done on an Illumina HiSeq2000 using paired-end 100 bp reads. SOAPnuke was used to process the raw data, with reads discarded if the reads contained adapters or uncalled bases, had a mean Phred below 15, or lacked an exact constant-primer or identifier match. COPE v1.2.5 was used to merge high-quality paired reads, and clonotypes were defined as unique nucleotide sequences. MiTCR v1.1 was used to align the clonotypes against IMGT TRBV, TRBD and TRBJ reference segments. The analysis included only V-J combinations with a frequency above 0.0001, which together covered more than 98% of the repertoires. A TCS score was defined as the ratio between F50 (clonal expansion) and ExV (chaos), using BLOSUM62-based TCRdist between CDR3 peptides within each V-J. Welch's t-statistics and random forest reduced approximately 520 V-J features to around 14, which were used in a naive Bayes classifier (R e1071). Sample size was not statistically predetermined, and blinding of investigators to group allocation was not performed. The paper describes TCR Vbeta CDR3 sequencing of 120 to 150 peripheral blood samples, made up of some 40 ophthalmopathy patients, 70 to 75 hyperthyroidism patients and 17 progressor patients.

The V gene is TRBV2 and the J gene is TRBJ2-1; 9 of the junction bases match TRBD2. The specimen comprised peripheral blood mononuclear cells (PBMCs), sampled at new diagnosis, from a patient treated with antithyroid drugs. This clonotype originated in a woman in her twenties or thirties with Graves disease. Donor details come from another sample of the same person, matched by shared clones. The CDR3 has the sequence CASSERSGRINEQFF. The nucleotides read TGTGCCAGCAGTGAACGTAGCGGGAGAATAAATGAGCAGTTCTTC.